The clone carrying this T cell receptor (beta chain) came up a few times. Its specificity is unknown. This entry belongs to a study of CD8 T cells in ankylosing spondylitis. The study, taken as a whole, reports: Disease-linked clones were CD8+ and relatively rare in peripheral blood. Seemingly distinctive of ankylosing spondylitis blood was a TCR beta motif formed by eight highly homologous variants.

TCRdb independently ran MiXCR on the 5' RACE reads; one entry per CDR3 protein. This sample carries approximately 400,000 distinct CDR3 sequences, approximately 26% of them seen once, and the ten largest clones take about 1%. The specimen was blood, either unsorted or a sorted T cell fraction (not recorded which). The origin of this receptor is a male donor with ankylosing spondylitis.

CDR3 nucleotide sequence: TGCAGTGCTAGACCACTCTTTGGGAGCACAGATACGCAGTATTTT. This codes for CSARPLFGSTDTQYF. V and J are TRBV20-1 and TRBJ2-3; D call uncertain. Trimming cost V 2 bases and J 0 bases, with 12 bases left between them. From germline, CDR1 is DFQATT and CDR2 SNEGSKA (reference sequence). This CDR3 is 15 amino acids long.